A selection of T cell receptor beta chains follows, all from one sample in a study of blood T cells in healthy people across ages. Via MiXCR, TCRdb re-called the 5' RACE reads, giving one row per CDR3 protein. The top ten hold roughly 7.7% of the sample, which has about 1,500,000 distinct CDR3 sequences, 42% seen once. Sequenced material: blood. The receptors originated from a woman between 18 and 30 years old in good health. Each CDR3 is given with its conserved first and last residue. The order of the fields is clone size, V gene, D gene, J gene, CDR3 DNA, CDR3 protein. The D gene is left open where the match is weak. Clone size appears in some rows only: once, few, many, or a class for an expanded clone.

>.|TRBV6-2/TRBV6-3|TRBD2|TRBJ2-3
TGTGCCAGCGGCTTCAAGACTAGCAAAGATACGCAGTATTTT
CASGFKTSKDTQYF
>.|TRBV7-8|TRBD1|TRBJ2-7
TGTGCCAGCAGCTCCCAGGGGGCCCCCTACAATGAGCAGTACTTC
CASSSQGAPYNEQYF
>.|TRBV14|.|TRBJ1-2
TGTGCCAGCAGCCAGGACTCAACACGGACGGGATTTGGCTACACCTTC
CASSQDSTRTGFGYTF
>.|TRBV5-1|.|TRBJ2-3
TGCGCCAGCTACCGAGGCCAGGAGTCAGATACGCAGTATTTT
CASYRGQESDTQYF
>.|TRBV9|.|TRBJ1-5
TGTGCCAGCAGCGCTCGGGACGGAGTTAATCAGCCCCAGCATTTT
CASSARDGVNQPQHF
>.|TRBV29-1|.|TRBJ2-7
TGCAGCGCCCTGGTAGCCGCCGAGCAGTACTTC
CSALVAAEQYF
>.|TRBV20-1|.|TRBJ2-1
TGCAGTGCTAGCCGGACAGCTAACAATGAGCAGTTCTTC
CSASRTANNEQFF
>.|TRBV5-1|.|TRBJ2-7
TGCGCCAGCAGCTGGCCCGGGACGGGAGAGCAGTACTTC
CASSWPGTGEQYF
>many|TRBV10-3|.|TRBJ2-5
TGTGCCATCTCGCCCGGGGAAGAGACCCAGTACTTC
CAISPGEETQYF
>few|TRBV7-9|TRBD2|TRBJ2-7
TGTGCCAGCAGCTTAGCCCTACTAGCGGTGGCCTACGAGCAGTACTTC
CASSLALLAVAYEQYF
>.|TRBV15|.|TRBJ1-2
TGTGCCACCAGCCCGGGGGCAGCCTATGGCTACACCTTC
CATSPGAAYGYTF
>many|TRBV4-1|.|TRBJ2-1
TGCGCCAGCAGCCAAGGGGACGAGCAGTTCTTC
CASSQGDEQFF
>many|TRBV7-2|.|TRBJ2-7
TGTGCCAGCAGCTTTAAAGGAGGGCCGGATGAGCAGTACTTC
CASSFKGGPDEQYF
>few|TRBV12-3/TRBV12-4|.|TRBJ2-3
TGTGCCAGCACTGCGGGAAGTGTGGCAGATACGCAGTATTTT
CASTAGSVADTQYF
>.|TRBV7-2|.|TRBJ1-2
TGTGCCAGCAGCAAATCAAGTGGCTACACCTTC
CASSKSSGYTF
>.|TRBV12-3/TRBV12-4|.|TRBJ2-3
TGTGCCAGCAGTTTAGGACTAGGAGGTCTATCCACCACCACTTTAAGCACAGATACGCAGTATTTT
CASSLGLGGLSTTTLSTDTQYF
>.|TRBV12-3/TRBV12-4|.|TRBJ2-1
TGTGCCAGCACCCATCCTTTGGGCGTCCTGGGCATTTCTAGCAATGAGCAGTTCTTC
CASTHPLGVLGISSNEQFF
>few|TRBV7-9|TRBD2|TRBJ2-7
TGTGCCATCCAACGGTCGGGACTAGCAATTCTCCACGAGCAGTACTTC
CAIQRSGLAILHEQYF
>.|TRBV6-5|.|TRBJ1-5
TGTGCCAGCAGTGCGGGGGGCCATCAGCCCCAGCATTTT
CASSAGGHQPQHF
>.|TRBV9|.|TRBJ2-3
TGTGCCAGCAGCGTAGCTACAACACTCACAGATACGCAGTATTTT
CASSVATTLTDTQYF
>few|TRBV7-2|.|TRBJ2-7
TGTGCCAGCAGGTGGAGCTCCTACAATGAGCAGTACTTC
CASRWSSYNEQYF
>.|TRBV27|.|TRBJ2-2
TGTGCCAGCAGTTTTCCCACTCGCCTGGAGCTGTTTTTT
CASSFPTRLELFF
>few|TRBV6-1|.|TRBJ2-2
TGTAGTGCGGGACGGAACACCGGGGAGCTGTTTTTT
CSAGRNTGELFF
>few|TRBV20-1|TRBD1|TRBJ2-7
TGCAGTGTTGGGGACCGGACAGGGCGGGGCGAGCAGTACTTC
CSVGDRTGRGEQYF
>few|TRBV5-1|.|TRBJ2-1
TGCGCCAGCAGCTTGGAACCGGGGTTGGGAGTCAATGAGCAGTTCTTC
CASSLEPGLGVNEQFF
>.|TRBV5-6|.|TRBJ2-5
TGTGCCAGCAGCTTGTTCCCCAGAAACCAAGAGACCCAGTACTTC
CASSLFPRNQETQYF
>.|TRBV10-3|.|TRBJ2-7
TGTGCCATCGGGCTAGTCGGGTCCTCCGAGCAGTACTTC
CAIGLVGSSEQYF
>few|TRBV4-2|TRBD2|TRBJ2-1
TGTGCCAGCAGACCTAGCGGGGACAATGAGCAGTTCTTC
CASRPSGDNEQFF
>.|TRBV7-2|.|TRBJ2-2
TGTGCCAGCAGCTTAGTTTGGCGGACCGGGGAGCTGTTTTTT
CASSLVWRTGELFF
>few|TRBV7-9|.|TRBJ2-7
TGTGCCAGCCTCCCTCCGGAAAAACCCTACGAGCAGTACTTC
CASLPPEKPYEQYF
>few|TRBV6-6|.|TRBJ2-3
TGTGCCAGCTTCGAACGGGACTTCATTAGCACAGATACGCAGTATTTT
CASFERDFISTDTQYF
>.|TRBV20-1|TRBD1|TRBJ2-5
TGCAGTGCTAGAGCGCTCGGGACAGGCCCTCAAGAGACCCAGTACTTC
CSARALGTGPQETQYF
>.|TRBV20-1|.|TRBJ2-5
TGCAGTGCCGAGGGAGGCGAGCAGGACTTC
CSAEGGEQDF
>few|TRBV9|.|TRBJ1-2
TGTGCCAGCAGCCCATCGGGACTCTATGGCTACACCTTC
CASSPSGLYGYTF
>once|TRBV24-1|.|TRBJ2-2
TGTGCCACCAGTGAATCCGGGCCCACCACCGGGGAGCTGTTTTTT
CATSESGPTTGELFF
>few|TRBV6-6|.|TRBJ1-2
TGTGCCAGCAGTTATTCAGGGACCTATGGCTACACCTTC
CASSYSGTYGYTF
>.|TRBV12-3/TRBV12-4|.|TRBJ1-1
TGTGCCGGCAGGGCGGGGCTTAAAATAGCTTTCTTT
CAGRAGLKIAFF
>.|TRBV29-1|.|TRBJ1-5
TGCAGCGTTGAGGGGGTTGAGGGTCAGCCCCAGCATTTT
CSVEGVEGQPQHF
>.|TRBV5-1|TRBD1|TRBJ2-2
TGCGCCAGCAGCCCATTGACAGGGGTCGCCACCGGGGAGCTGTTTTTT
CASSPLTGVATGELFF
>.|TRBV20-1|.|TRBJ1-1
TGCAGTGCTAGCCGGGAACTGAACACTGAAGCTTTCTTT
CSASRELNTEAFF